A single sample is the source of the 26 T cell receptor beta chains below, sequenced in a study of shared clonotypes between healthy human individuals. The data were produced by immunoSEQ multiplex PCR, yet TCRdb's version contains in-frame clones alone and is incomplete. The sample carries 400,000 to 500,000 clones, roughly four fifths recorded once. Sequenced: PBMCs. Source of these receptors: a woman in her 40s in good health. Some clones in this sample may be carry-over from other donors' samples.

The chain joins TRBV7-8 to TRBJ1-3; D is uncertain. The ends were cut back, 5 bases at V and 0 bases at J, with 11 bases in the middle. Germline V gene sequence: CDR1 SGHVS, CDR2 FQNEAQ. The CDR3 contains 15 residues. CDR3 nucleotides: TGTGCCAGCAGCCCCTTTCTGTCCTCTGGAAACACCATATATTTT. Translation gives CASSPFLSSGNTIYF.

This clone was seen more than once but under ten times. The V gene is TRBV5-4, the J gene TRBJ1-1; D remains unclear. Trimming stripped 4 bases from V and 4 bases from J, with 14 bases between. The CDR3 is 14 residues long. Germline-derived CDR1 and CDR2 are SGHNT and YYREEE (reference sequence). The CDR3 region has the DNA TGTGCCAGCAGCCTAGACAACGGCGGCACTGAAGCTTTCTTT. It specifies CASSLDNGGTEAFF. Full variable domain (missing parts from reference TRBV5-4 and TRBJ1-1): ETGVTQSPTHLIKTRGQQVTLRCSSQSGHNTVSWYQQALGQGPQFIFQYYREEENGRGNFPPRFSGLQFPNYSSELNVNALELDDSALYLCASSLDNGGTEAFFGQGTRLTVV.

On this clone itself: A far larger clone is one nucleotide away, so this likely arose from a read error. Additional DNA sequences in this sample encode the identical CDR3. The V and J genes are TRBV5-1 and TRBJ2-7; 10 nucleotides agree with TRBD2. Looked up from germline, CDR1 is SGHRS and CDR2 is YFSETQ. CDR3 length equals 14 residues. In DNA form, the CDR3 reads TGCGCTAGCAGCTTTCGAGCGGGAGGGTACGAGCAGTACTTC. Its translation is CASSFRAGGYEQYF.

This sequence joins TRBV30 and TRBJ2-1; D is unresolved. Germline values: CDR1 GTSNPN, CDR2 SVGIG (reference sequence). Trimming removed 5 bases from V and 2 bases from J, with 10 bases in between. There are 13 residues in the CDR3. In DNA, the CDR3 is TGTGCCTGGGCCTTAGGACCCTACAATGAGCAGTTCTTC. It is translated as CAWALGPYNEQFF. The variable domain in full, completed from reference TRBV30 and TRBJ2-1, reads SQTIHQWPATLVQPVGSPLSLECTVEGTSNPNLYWYRQAAGRGLQLLFYSVGIGQISSEVPQNLSASRPQDRQFILSSKKLLLSDSGFYLCAWALGPYNEQFFGPGTRLTVL.

This clone has only a few counts. The chain carries TRBV7-8 and TRBJ2-1, with 10 bases aligning to TRBD2. The length of the CDR3 is 16 residues. Germline CDR1 reads SGHVS; CDR2 reads FQNEAQ. Unmatched junction bases numbered 9, after V lost 5 bases and J lost 5 bases. The CDR3 reads CASSPFRSGRHNEQFF. The DNA for the CDR3 is TGTGCCAGCAGCCCCTTCCGTAGCGGGAGGCACAATGAGCAGTTCTTC.

This clone was observed at least ten times. The gene calls are TRBV6-1 and TRBJ1-5; D gene ambiguous. This CDR3 region has 14 residues. V lost 3 bases and J lost 7, with 13 bases in between. Germline V gene lookup returns CDR1 MNHNS and CDR2 SASEGT. This CDR3 reads CASSEGFEGQPQHF. The CDR3 nucleotides are TGTGCCAGCAGTGAGGGTTTTGAGGGACAGCCCCAGCATTTT.

The rearrangement joins TRBV9 to TRBJ2-1; 10 nucleotides line up with TRBD2. CDR1 SGDLS and CDR2 YYNGEE come from the germline V gene. With V trimmed by 4 bases and J by 5 bases, 9 bases remained unmatched. CDR3 length: 16 residues. The CDR3 DNA is TGTGCCAGCAGCATCCCTAGCGGGAGCGCCGACAATGAGCAGTTCTTC. It encodes CASSIPSGSADNEQFF. The complete variable domain, with remaining parts taken from reference TRBV9 and TRBJ2-1, reads DSGVTQTPKHLITATGQRVTLRCSPRSGDLSVYWYQQSLDQGLQFLIQYYNGEERAKGNILERFSAQQFPDLHSELNLSSLELGDSALYFCASSIPSGSADNEQFFGPGTRLTVL.

The chain couples TRBV18 to TRBJ2-1; possibly TRBD2 for D (5 bases). Per the germline V gene, CDR1 is KGHSH and CDR2 is LQKENI. Trimming took off 3 bases at V and 1 base at J, with 10 bases between the two ends. The CDR3 is 15 residues long. DNA of the CDR3: TGTGCCAGCTCACCGATAGCGAAGTCCTACAATGAGCAGTTCTTC. This codes for CASSPIAKSYNEQFF.

This sequence joins TRBV12-2 and TRBJ1-2. TRBV12-2 is designated a pseudogene. The CDR3 spans 14 residues. The CDR3 DNA reads as TGTGCAAGTCGCTTAGGGGCGGGGGCACATGGCTACACCTTC. Its translation is CASRLGAGAHGYTF.

The chain carries TRBV5-8 and TRBJ2-1, with 10 bases identical to TRBD1. Germline loops: CDR1 SGHTS, CDR2 YDEGEE. V lost 4 bases to trimming and J lost 8 bases; unmatched junction nucleotides: 6. The CDR3 runs 14 residues. The CDR3 DNA sequence: TGTGCCAGCAGCCGACAGGGGGCGGTGGATGAGCAGTTCTTC. Encoded protein: CASSRQGAVDEQFF.

The gene calls are TRBV29-1 and TRBJ2-5, with D possibly being TRBD2 (7 bases). The CDR3 sequence is 16 residues long. The V end was cut by 6 bases, the J end by 3 bases, with 23 bases between. Germline CDR1 and CDR2: SQVTM and ANQGSEA. CDR3 amino acids: CSVTVGGGSAKETQYF. The CDR3 DNA sequence: TGCAGCGTCACAGTGGGAGGGGGTTCAGCCAAAGAGACCCAGTACTTC. Full variable domain (rest looked up from reference TRBV29-1 and TRBJ2-5): SAVISQKPSRDICQRGTSLTIQCQVDSQVTMMFWYRQQPGQSLTLIATANQGSEATYESGFVIDKFPISRPNLTFSTLTVSNMSPEDSSIYLCSVTVGGGSAKETQYFGPGTRLLVL.

The chain combines TRBV11-2 with TRBJ2-6, with D perhaps TRBD1 (5 bases). Deletions cut 5 bases from V and 0 bases from J, with 17 bases between. The CDR3 consists of 18 residues. Germline V CDR1 and CDR2: SGHAT, FQNNGV. The CDR3 coding sequence is TGTGCCAGCAGCCCCTCGCCCGGACAACTCTCTGGGGCCAACGTCCTGACTTTC. It codes for CASSPSPGQLSGANVLTF.

This chain connects TRBV29-1 to TRBJ2-3; perhaps TRBD2 as D (6 bases). This CDR3 has 13 residues. Trimming pared 4 bases from V and 4 bases from J, leaving 12 bases between. Per the germline V gene, CDR1 is SQVTM and CDR2 is ANQGSEA. CDR3 coding DNA: TGCAGCGTTGGGCCTAGCGTCCCAGATACGCAGTATTTT. It is translated as CSVGPSVPDTQYF.

The chain is built from TRBV4-3 and TRBJ2-3, with a tentative D call TRBD1 (5 bases). The germline V gene encodes CDR1 LGHNA and CDR2 YSLEER. The CDR3 runs 15 residues. V lost 2 bases and J lost 5, with 14 bases in between. The DNA for the CDR3 is TGCGCCAGCAGCCAAAGCCCCTCAGGGATAGATACGCAGTATTTT. Its translation is CASSQSPSGIDTQYF.

This sequence joins TRBV10-3 and TRBJ2-1; 10 positions agree with TRBD2. The V gene's germline CDR1 is ENHRY and CDR2 SYGVKD. V trimming: 8 bases; J trimming: 4 bases; junction bases outside the gene matches: 5. The CDR3 sequence is 14 residues long. The CDR3 nucleotides are TGTGCCATCGGAGCGGGAGGGCCGTACAATGAGCAGTTCTTC. Its translation: CAIGAGGPYNEQFF.

The rearrangement joins TRBV6-1 to TRBJ1-5; 8 nucleotides match TRBD1. Looked up from germline, CDR1 is MNHNS and CDR2 is SASEGT. With V trimmed by 2 bases and J by 4 bases, 16 bases remained unmatched. This CDR3 region has 19 residues. This CDR3 is CASSESPTRADRANQPQHF. DNA for the CDR3: TGTGCCAGCAGTGAAAGCCCAACTAGGGCGGACAGGGCAAATCAGCCCCAGCATTTT.

V and J are TRBV29-1 and TRBJ2-7; D is ambiguous. The germline CDR1 and CDR2 sequences are SQVTM and ANQGSEA. With 2 bases removed from V and 3 bases from J, the gap between germline ends came to 8 bases. This CDR3 spans 12 amino acids. The CDR3 loop reads CSVELAGYEQYF. For the CDR3, the DNA is TGCAGCGTTGAACTGGCAGGCTACGAGCAGTACTTC.

CDR3 nucleotide sequence: TGCGCCAGCAGCTTGGAGTCCAGGACAGGGACCCAGCATTTT. Protein product: CASSLESRTGTQHF. The genes are TRBV5-1 and TRBJ1-5; 8 bases map to TRBD1. Germline CDR1 reads SGHRS; CDR2 reads YFSETQ. This CDR3 spans 14 amino acids. V shed 0 bases, J shed 11 bases, and the junction held 7 bases outside the gene matches.

This chain connects TRBV7-2 to TRBJ2-5; D perhaps matches TRBD2 (5 bases). Germline loops: CDR1 SGHTA, CDR2 FQGNSA. This CDR3 has 13 amino acids. V was shortened by 1 base and J by 5 bases, with 8 bases between the two germline ends. CDR3 amino acids: CASSLGSEETQYF. The CDR3 DNA reads as TGTGCCAGCAGCTTAGGTAGCGAGGAGACCCAGTACTTC.

As for this clone: Other DNA sequences in the sample encode the same CDR3. V and J are TRBV30 and TRBJ2-3; the D is unclear. Germline V gives CDR1 GTSNPN, CDR2 SVGIG (reference sequence). CDR3 length: 11 amino acids. Trimming pared 0 bases from V and 6 bases from J, leaving 4 bases between. The CDR3 is CAWSVGDTQYF. The CDR3 DNA reads as TGTGCCTGGAGTGTGGGTGATACGCAGTATTTT.

The rearrangement links TRBV28 to TRBJ2-3, with 10 bases fitting TRBD2. The CDR3 has 19 amino acids. J lost 0 bases, V lost 5 bases, and 14 bases had no gene match. Germline CDR1 MDHEN, CDR2 SYDVKM. CDR3 loop: CASSPLGASGSRSTDTQYF. The CDR3 DNA reads TGTGCCAGCAGTCCACTCGGGGCTAGCGGGAGCCGAAGCACAGATACGCAGTATTTT.

This clone appeared a few times. The sample carries other DNA sequences with the same CDR3. The chain joins TRBV4-1 to TRBJ2-1; possible D gene TRBD2, 5 bases. Germline CDR1 MGHRA, CDR2 YSYEKL. Trimming left V 1 base short and J 10 bases short, with 11 bases between. The CDR3 length is 13 residues. CDR3 nucleotides: TGCGCCAGCAGCCAAGCCGGAGGCGACGAGCAGTTCTTC. Translating gives CASSQAGGDEQFF.

This rearrangement joins TRBV28 to TRBJ2-7, with 8 bases that match TRBD1. CDR1 is MDHEN and CDR2 is SYDVKM in the germline V gene. V shed 1 base, J shed 4 bases, and the junction held 6 bases outside the gene matches. This CDR3 spans 15 amino acids. CDR3 in amino acids: CASSLSATGGYEQYF. The CDR3 bases are TGTGCCAGCAGTTTATCGGCTACAGGGGGGTACGAGCAGTACTTC. The variable domain in full, with the rest retrieved from reference TRBV28 and TRBJ2-7, is DVKVTQSSRYLVKRTGEKVFLECVQDMDHENMFWYRQDPGLGLRLIYFSYDVKMKEKGDIPEGYSVSREKKERFSLILESASTNQTSMYLCASSLSATGGYEQYFGPGTRLTVT.

This chain joins TRBV10-2 and TRBJ2-7; D remains ambiguous. CDR3 length: 15 residues. With 0 bases removed from V and 0 bases from J, the gap between germline ends came to 9 bases. Germline CDR1 WSHSY, CDR2 SAAADI. CDR3 DNA: TGCGCCAGCAGTGAGTCGAGGATCAGCTCCTACGAGCAGTACTTC. This translates into CASSESRISSYEQYF.

The rearrangement joins TRBV28 to TRBJ1-5, with D uncertain. The CDR3 runs to 17 residues. Germline V gene data show CDR1 as MDHEN and CDR2 as SYDVKM. The V gene lost 1 base and the J gene lost 5 bases, with 18 bases spanning the gap. The CDR3 spells CASSLFWVSVGYQPQHF. CDR3 sequence (DNA): TGTGCCAGCAGTTTATTTTGGGTATCGGTGGGGTATCAGCCCCAGCATTTT.

The rearrangement uses TRBV5-5 and TRBJ2-7; D not resolved. Germline loops: CDR1 SGHKS, CDR2 YYEKEE (reference sequence). The CDR3 is 13 residues long. V was trimmed by 0 bases and J by 2 bases, leaving 6 bases between them. The CDR3 sequence is CASSLGPAYEQYF. DNA for the CDR3: TGTGCCAGCAGCTTGGGGCCAGCCTACGAGCAGTACTTC.